Only a few counts were recorded for the clone carrying this T cell receptor (beta chain). Antigen: not known. The sample belongs to a study of CD8 T cells in ankylosing spondylitis. V lost 5 bases to trimming and J lost 2 bases, with 18 bases between them. The CDR3 is made up of 15 amino acids. Germline V gene sequence: CDR1 DFQATT, CDR2 SNEGSKA (reference sequence). Making use of molecular barcodes, quantitative 5'-RACE generated TCR beta libraries. TCRdb re-called the 5' RACE reads through MiXCR, storing one row per CDR3 protein. The sample includes hundreds of thousands of distinct CDR3 sequences, around 11% seen only once; the top ten take more than 0.5%. The study, taken as a whole, reports: What appeared characteristic of ankylosing spondylitis blood was a TCR beta motif of eight highly homologous variants.

The J gene is TRBJ2-5, the V gene TRBV20-1; D is possibly TRBD2 (5 bases). Sequencing was carried out using blood, either unsorted or a sorted T cell fraction (not recorded which). The source is a male donor with ankylosing spondylitis. CDR3 sequence: CSAHVGSAVQETQYF. The CDR3 DNA follows: TGCAGTGCTCACGTAGGGAGTGCTGTTCAAGAGACCCAGTACTTC.